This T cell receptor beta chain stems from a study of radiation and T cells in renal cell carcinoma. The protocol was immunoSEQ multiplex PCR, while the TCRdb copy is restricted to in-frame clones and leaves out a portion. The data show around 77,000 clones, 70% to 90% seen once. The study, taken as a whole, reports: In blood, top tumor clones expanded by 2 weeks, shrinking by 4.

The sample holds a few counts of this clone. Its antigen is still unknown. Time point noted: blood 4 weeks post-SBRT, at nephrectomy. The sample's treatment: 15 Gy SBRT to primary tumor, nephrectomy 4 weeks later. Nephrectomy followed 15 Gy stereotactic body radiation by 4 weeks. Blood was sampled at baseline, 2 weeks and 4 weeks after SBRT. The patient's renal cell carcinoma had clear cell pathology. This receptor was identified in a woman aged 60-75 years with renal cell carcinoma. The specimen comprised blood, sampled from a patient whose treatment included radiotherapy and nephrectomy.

The CDR3 sequence is CASSPSATFTGELFF. Written as DNA, the CDR3 is TGTGCCAGCTCACCTTCCGCTACCTTCACCGGGGAGCTGTTTTTT. The chain has TRBV18 and TRBJ2-2, with no clear D. The ends were cut back, 3 bases at V and 4 bases at J, with 12 bases in the middle. CDR3 size: 15 residues. From germline, CDR1 is KGHSH and CDR2 LQKENI.